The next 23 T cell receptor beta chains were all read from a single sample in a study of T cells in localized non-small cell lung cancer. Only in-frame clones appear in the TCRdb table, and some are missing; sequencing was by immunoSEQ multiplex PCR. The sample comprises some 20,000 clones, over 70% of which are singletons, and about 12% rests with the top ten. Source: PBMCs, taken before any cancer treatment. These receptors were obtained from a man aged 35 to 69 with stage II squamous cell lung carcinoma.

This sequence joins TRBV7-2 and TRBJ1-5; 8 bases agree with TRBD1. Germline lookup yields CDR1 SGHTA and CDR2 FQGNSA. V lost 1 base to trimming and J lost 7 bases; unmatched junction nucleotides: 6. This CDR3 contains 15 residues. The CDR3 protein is CASSLEPGGGQPQHF. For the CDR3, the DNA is TGTGCCAGCAGCTTAGAACCAGGGGGCGGGCAGCCCCAGCATTTT.

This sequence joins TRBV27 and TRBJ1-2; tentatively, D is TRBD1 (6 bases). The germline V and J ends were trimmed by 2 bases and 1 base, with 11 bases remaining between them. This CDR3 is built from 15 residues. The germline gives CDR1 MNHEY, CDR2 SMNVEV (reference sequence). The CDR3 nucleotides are TGTGCCAGCAGTTTAACAGGGTTGGGTAACTATGGCTACACCTTC. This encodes CASSLTGLGNYGYTF.

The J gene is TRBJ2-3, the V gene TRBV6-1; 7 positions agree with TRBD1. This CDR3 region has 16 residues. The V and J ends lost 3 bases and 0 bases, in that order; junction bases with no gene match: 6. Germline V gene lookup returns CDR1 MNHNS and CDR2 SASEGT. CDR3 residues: CASSDPHRGSTDTQYF. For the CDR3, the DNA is TGTGCCAGCAGTGATCCCCACAGGGGAAGCACAGATACGCAGTATTTT.

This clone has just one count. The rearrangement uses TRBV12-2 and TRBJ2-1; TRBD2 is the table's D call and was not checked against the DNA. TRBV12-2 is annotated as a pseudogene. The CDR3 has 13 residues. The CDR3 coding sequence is TGTGCAAGTCGCTTGGAGGGGCACAATGAGCAGTTCTTC. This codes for CASRLEGHNEQFF.

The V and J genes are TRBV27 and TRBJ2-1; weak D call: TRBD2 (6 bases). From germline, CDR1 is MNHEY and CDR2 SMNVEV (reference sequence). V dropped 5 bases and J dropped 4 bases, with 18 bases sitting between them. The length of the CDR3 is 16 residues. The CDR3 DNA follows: TGTGCCAGCAGTCCAAGGGTAGCGGATTATTACAATGAGCAGTTCTTC. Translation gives CASSPRVADYYNEQFF.

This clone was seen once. The CDR3 nucleotides are TGTGCCAGCCAAGTCGTGACAACAGATACGCAGTATTTT. It translates to CASQVVTTDTQYF. The genes are TRBV2 and TRBJ2-3; D not resolved. This CDR3 is built from 13 residues. The germline V gene encodes CDR1 SNHLY and CDR2 FYNNEI. Trimming shortened V by 8 bases and J by 3 bases, and 12 bases separated the two germline ends.

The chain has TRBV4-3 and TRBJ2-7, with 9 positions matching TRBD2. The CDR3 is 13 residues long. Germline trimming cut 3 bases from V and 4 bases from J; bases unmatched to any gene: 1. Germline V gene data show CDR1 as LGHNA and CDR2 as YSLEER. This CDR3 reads CASSHSGGYEQYF. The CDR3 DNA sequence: TGCGCCAGCAGCCACAGCGGGGGGTACGAGCAGTACTTC.

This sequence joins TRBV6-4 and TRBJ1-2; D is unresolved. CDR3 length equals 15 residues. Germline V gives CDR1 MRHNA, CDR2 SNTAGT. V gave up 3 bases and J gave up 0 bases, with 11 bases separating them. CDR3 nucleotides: TGTGCCAGCAGTGATAGAGGCAGCTCTAACTATGGCTACACCTTC. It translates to CASSDRGSSNYGYTF.

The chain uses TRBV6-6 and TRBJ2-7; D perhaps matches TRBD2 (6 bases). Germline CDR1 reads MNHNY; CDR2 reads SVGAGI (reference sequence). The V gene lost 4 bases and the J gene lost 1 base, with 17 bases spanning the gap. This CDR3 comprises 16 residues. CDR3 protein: CASSFLGRRGSYEQYF. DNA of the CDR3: TGTGCCAGCAGTTTCCTCGGGCGACGGGGGTCCTACGAGCAGTACTTC.

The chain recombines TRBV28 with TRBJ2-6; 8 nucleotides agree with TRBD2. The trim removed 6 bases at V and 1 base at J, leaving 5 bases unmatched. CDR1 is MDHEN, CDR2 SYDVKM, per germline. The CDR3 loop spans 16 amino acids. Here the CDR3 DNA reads TGTGCCAGCAGACCCCCTAGCGGGTCTGGGGCCAACGTCCTGACTTTC. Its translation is CASRPPSGSGANVLTF.

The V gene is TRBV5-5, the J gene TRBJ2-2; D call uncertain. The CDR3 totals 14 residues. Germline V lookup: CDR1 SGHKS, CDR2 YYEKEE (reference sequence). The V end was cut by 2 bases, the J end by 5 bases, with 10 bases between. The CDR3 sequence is CASSFEDETGELFF. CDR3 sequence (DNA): TGTGCCAGCAGCTTTGAAGATGAAACCGGGGAGCTGTTTTTT.

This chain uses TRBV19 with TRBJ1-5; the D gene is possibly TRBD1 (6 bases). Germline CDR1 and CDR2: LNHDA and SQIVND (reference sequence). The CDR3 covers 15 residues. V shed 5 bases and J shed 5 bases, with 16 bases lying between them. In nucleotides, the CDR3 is TGTGCCAGTAGTTACAACAGGGCCCGAGATCAGCCCCAGCATTTT. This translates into CASSYNRARDQPQHF.

The chain's CDR3 is CASSRKPHTGELFF. DNA for the CDR3: TGTGCCAGCAGTAGAAAGCCTCACACCGGGGAGCTGTTTTTT. The rearrangement joins TRBV6-5 to TRBJ2-2, with D hard to call. The CDR3 runs 14 residues. V lost 5 bases to trimming and J lost 3 bases, with 10 bases between them. CDR1 and CDR2 from the germline V gene are MNHEY and SVGAGI.

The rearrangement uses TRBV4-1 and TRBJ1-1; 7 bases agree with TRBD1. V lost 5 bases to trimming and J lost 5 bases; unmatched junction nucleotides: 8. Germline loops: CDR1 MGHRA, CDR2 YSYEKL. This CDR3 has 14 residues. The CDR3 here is CASSTRDSLTEAFF. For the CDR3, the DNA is TGCGCCAGCAGCACCCGGGACAGTTTAACTGAAGCTTTCTTT.

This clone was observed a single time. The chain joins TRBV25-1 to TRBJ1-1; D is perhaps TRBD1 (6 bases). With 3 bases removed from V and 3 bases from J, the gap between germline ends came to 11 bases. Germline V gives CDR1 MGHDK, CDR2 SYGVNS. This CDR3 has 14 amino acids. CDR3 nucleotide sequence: TGTGCCAGCAGTGATCCAGGGGACCACACTGAAGCTTTCTTT. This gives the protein CASSDPGDHTEAFF.

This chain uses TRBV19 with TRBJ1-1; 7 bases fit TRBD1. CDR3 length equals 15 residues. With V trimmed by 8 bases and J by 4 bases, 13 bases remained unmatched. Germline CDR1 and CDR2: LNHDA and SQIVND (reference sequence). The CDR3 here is CASAGQSYPGTEAFF. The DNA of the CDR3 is TGTGCCAGTGCGGGACAGTCTTATCCGGGCACTGAAGCTTTCTTT.

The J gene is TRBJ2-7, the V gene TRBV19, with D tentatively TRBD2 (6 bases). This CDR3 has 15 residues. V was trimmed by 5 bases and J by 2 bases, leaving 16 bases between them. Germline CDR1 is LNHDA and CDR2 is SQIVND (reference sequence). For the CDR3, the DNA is TGTGCCAGTAGTGCCCGGGACGGGGGACCCTACGAGCAGTACTTC. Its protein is CASSARDGGPYEQYF.

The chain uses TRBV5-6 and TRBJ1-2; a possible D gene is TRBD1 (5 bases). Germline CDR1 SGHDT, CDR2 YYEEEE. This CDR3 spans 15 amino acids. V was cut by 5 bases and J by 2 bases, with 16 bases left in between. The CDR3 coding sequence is TGTGCCAGCAGACACCTCGAGGGGATAAACTATGGCTACACCTTC. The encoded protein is CASRHLEGINYGYTF.

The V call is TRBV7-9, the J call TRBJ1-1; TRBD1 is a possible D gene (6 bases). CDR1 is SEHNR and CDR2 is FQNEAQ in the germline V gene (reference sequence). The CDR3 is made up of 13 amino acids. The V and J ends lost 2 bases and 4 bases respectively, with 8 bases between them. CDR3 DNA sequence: TGTGCCAGCAGCTTACAGGGGTTCACTGAAGCTTTCTTT. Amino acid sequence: CASSLQGFTEAFF.

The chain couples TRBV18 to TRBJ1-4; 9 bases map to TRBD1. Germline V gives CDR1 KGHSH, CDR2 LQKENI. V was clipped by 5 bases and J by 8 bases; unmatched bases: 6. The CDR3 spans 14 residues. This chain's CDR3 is CASSLRDRDEKLFF. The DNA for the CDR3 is TGTGCCAGCTCATTACGGGACAGGGACGAAAAACTGTTTTTT.

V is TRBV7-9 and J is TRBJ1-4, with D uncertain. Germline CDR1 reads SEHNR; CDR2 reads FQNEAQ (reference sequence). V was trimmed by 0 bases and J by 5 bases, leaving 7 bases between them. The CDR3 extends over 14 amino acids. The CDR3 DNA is TGTGCCAGCAGCTTAGCGCAAGGAAATGAAAAACTGTTTTTT. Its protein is CASSLAQGNEKLFF.

The CDR3 DNA follows: TGCGCCAGCAGCTTGGAGGCGGGAGGGCCAACAGATACGCAGTATTTT. Its translation is CASSLEAGGPTDTQYF. The chain couples TRBV5-1 to TRBJ2-3, with TRBD2 matching over 9 bases. The germline V gene has CDR1 SGHRS and CDR2 YFSETQ. After removal of 0 bases from V and 3 bases from J, the junction contained 5 bases not matched to a gene. This CDR3 has 16 amino acids.

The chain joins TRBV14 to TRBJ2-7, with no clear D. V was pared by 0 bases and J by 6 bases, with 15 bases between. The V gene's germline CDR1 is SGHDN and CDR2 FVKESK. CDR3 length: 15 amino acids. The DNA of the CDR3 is TGTGCCAGCAGCCAAGATTGGGCGTCACAATCCGAGCAGTACTTC. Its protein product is CASSQDWASQSEQYF.